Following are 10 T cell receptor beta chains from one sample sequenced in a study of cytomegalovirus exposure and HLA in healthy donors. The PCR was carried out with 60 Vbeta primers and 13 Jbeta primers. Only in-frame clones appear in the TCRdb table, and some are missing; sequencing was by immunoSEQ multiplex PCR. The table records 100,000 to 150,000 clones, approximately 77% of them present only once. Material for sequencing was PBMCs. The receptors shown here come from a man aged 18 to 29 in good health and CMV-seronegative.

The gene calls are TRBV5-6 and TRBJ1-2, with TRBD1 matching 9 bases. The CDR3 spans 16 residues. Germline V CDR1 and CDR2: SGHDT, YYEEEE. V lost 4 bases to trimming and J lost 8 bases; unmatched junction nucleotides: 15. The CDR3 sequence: CASSTGTGLPMVGYTF. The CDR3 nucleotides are TGTGCCAGCAGCACCGGGACAGGGCTCCCTATGGTGGGCTACACCTTC.

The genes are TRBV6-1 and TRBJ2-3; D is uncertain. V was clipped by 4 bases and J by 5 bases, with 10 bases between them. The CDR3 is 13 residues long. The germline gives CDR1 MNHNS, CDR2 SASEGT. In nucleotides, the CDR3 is TGTGCCAGCAGTGGCCTTTACAGAGATACGCAGTATTTT. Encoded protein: CASSGLYRDTQYF.

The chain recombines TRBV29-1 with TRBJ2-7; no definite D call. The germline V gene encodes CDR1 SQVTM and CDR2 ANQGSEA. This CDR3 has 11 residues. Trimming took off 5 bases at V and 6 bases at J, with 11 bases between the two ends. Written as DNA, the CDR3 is TGCAGCGTTACAGAGAACGCCGAGCAGTACTTC. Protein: CSVTENAEQYF.

The CDR3 DNA reads TGTGCCAGTTCTAGAGGGGACAGGGAAGGGGAGACCCAGTACTTC. Translated, it gives CASSRGDREGETQYF. The J gene is TRBJ2-5, the V gene TRBV19, with 9 bases aligning to TRBD1. V gave up 8 bases and J gave up 5 bases; unmatched junction bases: 12. This CDR3 has 15 amino acids. Germline lookup yields CDR1 LNHDA and CDR2 SQIVND (reference sequence).

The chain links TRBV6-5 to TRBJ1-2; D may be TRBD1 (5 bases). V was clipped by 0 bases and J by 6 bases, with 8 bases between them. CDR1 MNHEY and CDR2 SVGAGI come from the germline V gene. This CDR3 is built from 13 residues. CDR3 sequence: CASSYSGPDGYTF. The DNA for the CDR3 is TGTGCCAGCAGTTACTCGGGGCCGGATGGCTACACCTTC.

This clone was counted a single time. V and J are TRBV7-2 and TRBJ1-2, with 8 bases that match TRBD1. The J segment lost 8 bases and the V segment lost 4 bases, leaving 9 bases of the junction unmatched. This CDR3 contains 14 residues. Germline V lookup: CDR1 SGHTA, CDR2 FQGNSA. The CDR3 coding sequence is TGTGCCAGCAGCTCACGGACAGGGTCTACAGGCTACACCTTC. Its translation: CASSSRTGSTGYTF.

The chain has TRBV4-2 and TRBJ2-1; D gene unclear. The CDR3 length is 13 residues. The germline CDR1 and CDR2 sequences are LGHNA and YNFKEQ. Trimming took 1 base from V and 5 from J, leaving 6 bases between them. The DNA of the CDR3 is TGTGCCAGCAGCCAAGTCAGAAACAATGAGCAGTTCTTC. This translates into CASSQVRNNEQFF.

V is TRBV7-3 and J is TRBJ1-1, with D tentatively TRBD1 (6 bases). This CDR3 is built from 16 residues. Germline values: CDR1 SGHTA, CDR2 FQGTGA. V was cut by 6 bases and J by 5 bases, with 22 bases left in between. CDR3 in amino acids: CASSSLYRAAQTEAFF. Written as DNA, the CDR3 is TGTGCCAGCAGTTCACTTTACAGGGCTGCCCAAACTGAAGCTTTCTTT.

CDR3 nucleotides: TGTGCCAGCAGTTTAGGAAGGCCTAGCTCTGGAAACACCATATATTTT. Its protein is CASSLGRPSSGNTIYF. This rearrangement joins TRBV27 to TRBJ1-3; D not resolved. The V and J ends lost 2 bases and 0 bases respectively, with 11 bases between them. Germline CDR1 MNHEY, CDR2 SMNVEV (reference sequence). The CDR3 spans 16 residues.

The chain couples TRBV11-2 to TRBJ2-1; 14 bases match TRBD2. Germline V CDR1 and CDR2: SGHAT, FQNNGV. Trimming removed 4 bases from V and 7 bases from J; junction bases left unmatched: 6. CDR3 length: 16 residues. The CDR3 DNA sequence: TGTGCCAGCAGCTCAGCGGGACTAGCGGGGGTAAATGAGCAGTTCTTC. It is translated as CASSSAGLAGVNEQFF.